The 32 T cell receptor beta chains below all came from one sample that was sequenced in a study of T cell responses to AZD1222 COVID-19 vaccine. Using immunoSEQ multiplex PCR, the repertoire was profiled, and TCRdb retains in-frame clones only, with some absent. The sample contains 130,000 or so clones, approximately 95% of which appear only once. The sample was peripheral blood, taken on day 0 of MenACWY control vaccination. These receptors all stem from an adult in good health.

The chain has TRBV5-1 and TRBJ1-1; D possibly corresponds to TRBD1 (5 bases). With 4 bases removed from V and 1 base from J, the gap between germline ends came to 11 bases. Germline assignment: CDR1 SGHRS and CDR2 YFSETQ. The CDR3 runs to 14 residues. The CDR3 region is CASSELGQNTEAFF. CDR3 in DNA: TGCGCCAGCAGCGAGCTTGGACAGAACACTGAAGCTTTCTTT.

This chain connects TRBV24-1 to TRBJ1-2, with 8 positions matching TRBD1. CDR3 length: 16 amino acids. From germline, CDR1 is KGHDR and CDR2 SFDVKD. V was pared by 7 bases and J by 11 bases, with 20 bases of the junction left unmatched. The CDR3 sequence is CATSGAPTGVGLVYTF. CDR3 DNA: TGTGCCACCAGCGGAGCCCCGACAGGGGTGGGTTTGGTATACACCTTC.

A single count supports this clone. The chain employs TRBV5-1 and TRBJ1-1; tentatively, D is TRBD1 (6 bases). Looked up from germline, CDR1 is SGHRS and CDR2 is YFSETQ. CDR3 length: 17 residues. The V and J ends lost 1 base and 5 bases respectively, with 21 bases between them. CDR3 protein: CASSLFGPTGGRTEAFF. DNA of the CDR3: TGCGCCAGCAGCTTGTTCGGACCGACAGGAGGGCGGACTGAAGCTTTCTTT.

The rearrangement links TRBV19 to TRBJ1-6; D is ambiguous. The CDR3 length is 13 residues. The ends were cut back, 2 bases at V and 7 bases at J, with 6 bases in the middle. From germline, CDR1 is LNHDA and CDR2 SQIVND (reference sequence). CDR3 amino acids: CASSISKNSPLHF. The DNA for the CDR3 is TGTGCCAGTAGTATAAGCAAGAATTCACCCCTCCACTTT.

The V gene is TRBV6-5, the J gene TRBJ1-1, with D uncertain. CDR1 and CDR2 (germline): MNHEY, SVGAGI. Trimming shortened V by 5 bases and J by 6 bases, and 13 bases separated the two germline ends. The CDR3 extends over 13 amino acids. The CDR3 nucleotides are TGTGCCAGCAGTCTGAGTTTGGTTTCTGAAGCTTTCTTT. Its translation: CASSLSLVSEAFF.

The chain links TRBV2 to TRBJ1-1, with a weak D call TRBD1 (5 bases). There are 13 residues in the CDR3. V was cut by 10 bases and J by 1 base, with 13 bases left in between. Germline V gives CDR1 SNHLY, CDR2 FYNNEI. The DNA of the CDR3 is TGTGCCACCACAGGACGGGGGAACACTGAAGCTTTCTTT. It is translated as CATTGRGNTEAFF.

The chain employs TRBV27 and TRBJ1-2; 7 positions agree with TRBD1. The CDR3 has 16 residues. Unmatched junction bases numbered 7, after V lost 1 base and J lost 2 bases. Looked up from germline, CDR1 is MNHEY and CDR2 is SMNVEV (reference sequence). CDR3 sequence reads: CASSLYPPGQNYGYTF. CDR3 nucleotides: TGTGCCAGCAGTTTATACCCCCCGGGACAGAACTATGGCTACACCTTC.

The rearrangement uses TRBV6-5 and TRBJ2-3; 9 nucleotides match TRBD1. Unmatched junction bases numbered 9, after V lost 6 bases and J lost 5 bases. The CDR3 length is 15 residues. The V gene's germline CDR1 is MNHEY and CDR2 SVGAGI. In DNA form, the CDR3 reads TGTGCCAGCAGGGTTTGGGACAGGGTAGAAGATACGCAGTATTTT. Translation: CASRVWDRVEDTQYF.

The V and J genes are TRBV27 and TRBJ1-1; maybe TRBD1 (6 bases). V lost 3 bases to trimming and J lost 4 bases, with 12 bases between them. The CDR3 is 14 residues long. Germline CDR1 is MNHEY and CDR2 is SMNVEV (reference sequence). The DNA for the CDR3 is TGTGCCAGCAGTTTCGTCGGGGGCGGCACTGAAGCTTTCTTT. It is translated as CASSFVGGGTEAFF.

The V and J genes are TRBV7-2 and TRBJ2-1; D possibly corresponds to TRBD2 (7 bases). Germline CDR1 SGHTA, CDR2 FQGNSA. The germline V and J ends were trimmed by 5 bases and 8 bases, with 19 bases remaining between them. This CDR3 region has 15 residues. The CDR3 DNA follows: TGTGCCAGCAGCCCCCTGGGGGGGGGACATGATGAGCAGTTCTTC. This encodes CASSPLGGGHDEQFF.

The chain employs TRBV6-1 and TRBJ2-3; the D is unclear. Germline V lookup: CDR1 MNHNS, CDR2 SASEGT. The CDR3 sequence is 14 residues long. The V end was cut by 0 bases, the J end by 4 bases, with 8 bases between. CDR3 in DNA: TGTGCCAGCAGTGAAGCTGGCACATCAGATACGCAGTATTTT. This encodes CASSEAGTSDTQYF.

This rearrangement joins TRBV5-4 to TRBJ2-1; D gene ambiguous. This CDR3 spans 15 amino acids. Trimming shortened V by 0 bases and J by 7 bases, and 14 bases separated the two germline ends. Germline CDR1 and CDR2: SGHNT and YYREEE (reference sequence). The CDR3 region is CASSLARAAGNEQFF. The CDR3 DNA sequence: TGTGCCAGCAGCTTGGCCCGCGCAGCTGGGAATGAGCAGTTCTTC.

The chain joins TRBV19 to TRBJ1-5, with D perhaps TRBD1 (5 bases). Germline CDR1 LNHDA, CDR2 SQIVND (reference sequence). This CDR3 has 18 residues. Trimming left V 7 bases short and J 0 bases short, with 22 bases between. The CDR3, as DNA: TGTGCCAGTACCACCCGGGGCCCCCATCTTTATAGCAATCAGCCCCAGCATTTT. It is translated as CASTTRGPHLYSNQPQHF.

The J gene is TRBJ2-7, the V gene TRBV6-1; 9 bases are shared with TRBD1. CDR1 MNHNS and CDR2 SASEGT come from the germline V gene. Germline trimming cut 3 bases from V and 4 bases from J; bases unmatched to any gene: 7. This CDR3 comprises 15 residues. CDR3 nucleotide sequence: TGTGCCAGCAGTGAGGCGACAGGGGGTATTTACGAGCAGTACTTC. Residues: CASSEATGGIYEQYF.

The gene calls are TRBV6-6 and TRBJ2-3; D possibly corresponds to TRBD2 (6 bases). Per germline, CDR1 MNHNY and CDR2 SVGAGI (reference sequence). V lost 6 bases and J 7 bases, leaving 11 bases between the germline ends. This CDR3 is built from 12 residues. CDR3 DNA: TGTGCCAGCAGACCGGGAGTAAATACGCAGTATTTT. Translating gives CASRPGVNTQYF.

This clone was detected only once. The chain has TRBV18 and TRBJ1-4, with D unresolved. The CDR3 has 12 residues. Trimming took off 3 bases at V and 10 bases at J, with 9 bases between the two ends. Germline CDR1 reads KGHSH; CDR2 reads LQKENI. CDR3 nucleotides: TGTGCCAGCTCACCTAGCGAAGGAAAACTGTTTTTT. Translating gives CASSPSEGKLFF. The full variable domain, with the rest looked up from reference TRBV18 and TRBJ1-4, is NAGVMQNPRHLVRRRGQEARLRCSPMKGHSHVYWYRQLPEEGLKFMVYLQKENIIDESGMPKERFSAEFPKEGPSILRIQQVVRGDSAAYFCASSPSEGKLFFGSGTQLSVL.

This clone was recorded only once. The rearrangement uses TRBV9 and TRBJ2-3; D is perhaps TRBD1 (5 bases). CDR3 length equals 14 residues. The V gene's germline CDR1 is SGDLS and CDR2 YYNGEE. The V and J ends lost 1 base and 2 bases respectively, with 8 bases between them. DNA for the CDR3: TGTGCCAGCAGCGTACAGGGTTTCACAGATACGCAGTATTTT. This sequence encodes CASSVQGFTDTQYF.

V is TRBV12-3 or TRBV12-4 and J is TRBJ1-3; the D is unclear. Between the trimmed V and J ends, which lost 1 base and 6 bases, there was a span of 4 bases. This CDR3 has 12 residues. The chain's CDR3 is CASSLGLNTIYF. The CDR3 bases are TGTGCCAGCAGTTTAGGGTTAAACACCATATATTTT.

This clone has just one count. The chain combines TRBV10-3 with TRBJ1-3; D gene ambiguous. The germline V and J ends were trimmed by 3 bases and 0 bases, with 9 bases remaining between them. Germline CDR1 reads ENHRY; CDR2 reads SYGVKD. The CDR3 sequence is 15 residues long. The chain's CDR3 is CAISDGQSSGNTIYF. CDR3 in DNA: TGTGCCATCAGTGACGGGCAAAGCTCTGGAAACACCATATATTTT.

This chain connects TRBV11-3 to TRBJ2-6, with a tentative D call TRBD2 (6 bases). The V end was cut by 5 bases, the J end by 4 bases, with 12 bases between. The CDR3 extends over 15 amino acids. CDR1 is SGHNT, CDR2 YENEEA, per germline. The CDR3 is CASSPRGTGANVLTF. In DNA form, the CDR3 reads TGTGCCAGCAGCCCCCGGGGGACCGGGGCCAACGTCCTGACTTTC. Using reference TRBV11-3 and TRBJ2-6 for the parts outside the CDR3, the full variable domain is EAGVVQSPRYKIIEKKQPVAFWCNPISGHNTLYWYLQNLGQGPELLIRYENEEAVDDSQLPKDRFSAERLKGVDSTLKIQPAELGDSAVYLCASSPRGTGANVLTFGAGSRLTVL.

The chain has TRBV19 and TRBJ1-2, with 12 bases fitting TRBD1. V dropped 4 bases and J dropped 3; count of bases not matched to a gene: 6. Germline loops: CDR1 LNHDA, CDR2 SQIVND (reference sequence). The CDR3 spans 16 residues. The CDR3 spells CASSKWGQGADYGYTF. The CDR3 DNA sequence: TGTGCCAGTAGTAAATGGGGACAGGGGGCGGACTATGGCTACACCTTC. The full variable domain, with the rest looked up from reference TRBV19 and TRBJ1-2, is DGGITQSPKYLFRKEGQNVTLSCEQNLNHDAMYWYRQDPGQGLRLIYYSQIVNDFQKGDIAEGYSVSREKKESFPLTVTSAQKNPTAFYLCASSKWGQGADYGYTFGSGTRLTVV.

The chain couples TRBV4-2 to TRBJ2-5; the match to TRBD2 covers 8 bases. Germline CDR1 and CDR2: LGHNA and YNFKEQ. After removal of 0 bases from V and 3 bases from J, the junction contained 6 bases not matched to a gene. CDR3 length: 16 amino acids. CDR3 protein: CASSQEGRAGEETQYF. The CDR3 DNA is TGTGCCAGCAGCCAAGAAGGGCGAGCGGGGGAAGAGACCCAGTACTTC.

This clone turned up a few times. The chain carries TRBV6-5 and TRBJ2-7; 8 bases agree with TRBD1. CDR1 and CDR2 (germline): MNHEY, SVGAGI. The CDR3 contains 15 residues. With V trimmed by 2 bases and J by 4 bases, 7 bases remained unmatched. CDR3 in DNA: TGTGCCAGCAGTTACAGGGCAGGGGGCGGGTACGAGCAGTACTTC. Protein product: CASSYRAGGGYEQYF.

The chain joins TRBV7-2 to TRBJ1-5, with 8 bases aligning to TRBD1. The CDR3 covers 14 residues. V was pared by 3 bases and J by 8 bases, with 6 bases of the junction left unmatched. Per germline, CDR1 SGHTA and CDR2 FQGNSA. CDR3 coding DNA: TGTGCCAGCAGCTTGAGACAGGGGTTGGAGCCCCAGCATTTT. It codes for CASSLRQGLEPQHF.

J is TRBJ1-5 and V is TRBV2; D is unresolved. Germline V CDR1 and CDR2: SNHLY, FYNNEI. The CDR3 loop spans 13 amino acids. V lost 5 bases, J lost 6 bases, and 11 bases lay in between. The CDR3 DNA reads as TGTGCCAGCAGTCTCGACCTAAGTCAGCCCCAGCATTTT. Its translation: CASSLDLSQPQHF.

The rearrangement links TRBV6-5 to TRBJ1-2; weak D call: TRBD1 (5 bases). The CDR3 sequence is 15 residues long. V was shortened by 7 bases and J by 1 base, with 16 bases between the two germline ends. The V gene's germline CDR1 is MNHEY and CDR2 SVGAGI. DNA for the CDR3: TGTGCCAGCACCCGAGGAGGGGCTGGTAACTATGGCTACACCTTC. Protein product: CASTRGGAGNYGYTF.

V gene TRBV9 combines with J gene TRBJ1-4; tentatively, D is TRBD1 (5 bases). This CDR3 comprises 15 residues. Germline V gene data show CDR1 as SGDLS and CDR2 as YYNGEE. The V end lost 3 bases, the J end lost 7 bases, and 16 bases lay between the germline ends. Here the CDR3 reads CASSAARKGSEKLFF. The CDR3 DNA is TGTGCCAGCAGCGCCGCTAGGAAGGGGAGTGAAAAACTGTTTTTT.

This sequence joins TRBV3-1 (or the pseudogene TRBV3-2) and TRBJ1-1; 10 bases match TRBD1. This CDR3 is built from 14 residues. The trim removed 4 bases at V and 6 bases at J, leaving 5 bases unmatched. Germline V gene data show CDR1 as LGHDT and CDR2 as YNNKEL (reference sequence). The CDR3 spells CASSRTGGGAEAFF. In DNA form, the CDR3 reads TGTGCCAGCAGCCGGACAGGGGGTGGGGCTGAAGCTTTCTTT.

The chain employs TRBV27 and TRBJ1-5, with 7 bases lining up with TRBD1. V lost 4 bases and J lost 0; bases outside the gene matches: 3. The CDR3 consists of 15 residues. Germline V gene data show CDR1 as MNHEY and CDR2 as SMNVEV (reference sequence). In DNA, the CDR3 is TGTGCCAGCAGTTCCCGGGACAGTAGCAATCAGCCCCAGCATTTT. Protein product: CASSSRDSSNQPQHF.

This chain joins TRBV12-3 or TRBV12-4 and TRBJ1-2, with a possible D match to TRBD1 (6 bases). CDR3 size: 13 residues. Trimming left V 7 bases short and J 4 bases short, with 13 bases between. The CDR3 loop is CASTPRDTYGYTF. CDR3 in DNA: TGTGCCAGCACTCCCCGGGACACCTATGGCTACACCTTC.

The chain recombines TRBV6-1 with TRBJ1-3, with D perhaps TRBD1 (6 bases). CDR1 is MNHNS, CDR2 SASEGT, per germline. Between the trimmed V and J ends, which lost 2 bases and 2 bases, there was a span of 16 bases. This CDR3 contains 17 residues. CDR3 amino acids: CASSESVGGGPGNTIYF. CDR3 DNA: TGTGCCAGCAGTGAATCGGTTGGTGGGGGGCCTGGAAACACCATATATTTT.

J is TRBJ2-7 and V is TRBV12-3 or TRBV12-4; D not certain. V gave up 6 bases and J gave up 2 bases, with 11 bases separating them. The CDR3 is 13 residues long. The CDR3 sequence is CASSQGFPYEQYF. CDR3 DNA: TGTGCCAGCAGCCAAGGGTTCCCCTACGAGCAGTACTTC.